A single sample is the source of the 13 T cell receptor beta chains below, sequenced in a study of identical twins. TCRdb called the 5' RACE reads again in MiXCR, with one record for every CDR3 protein. The table records around 480,000 distinct CDR3 sequences, approximately 15% of them present only once. These same records also appear under a second study, on yellow fever vaccine responses in identical twins.

The sequenced sample consisted of CD4+ T cells sorted from blood. These TCRs come from a woman between 18 and 29 years old in good health.

V is TRBV12-3 or TRBV12-4 and J is TRBJ1-1; 10 bases are a match to TRBD1. J gave up 1 base and V 6 bases, and 11 bases lay outside the gene matches. The CDR3 has 17 residues. The CDR3 bases are TGTGCCAGCAGACCCGGGACAGGGGTTCTGCCGAACACTGAAGCTTTCTTT. Translating gives CASRPGTGVLPNTEAFF.

This clonotype was detected a few times. The chain is built from TRBV11-2 and TRBJ1-1; D perhaps matches TRBD1 (5 bases). This CDR3 contains 14 residues. Germline-derived CDR1 and CDR2 are SGHAT and FQNNGV. Trimming removed 5 bases from V and 5 bases from J, with 15 bases in between. The CDR3 nucleotides read TGTGCCAGCAGCATTGGGGGAAAGTGGACTGAAGCTTTCTTT. Protein product: CASSIGGKWTEAFF.

In its sample, this clonotype was seen a few times. The CDR3 DNA reads TGTGCCAGCAGGGCTAGACTAGCGGGAGTATCCGGCCCCTACAATGAGCAGTTCTTC. Protein sequence: CASRARLAGVSGPYNEQFF. The chain uses TRBV12-3 or TRBV12-4 and TRBJ2-1; TRBD2 agrees at 12 bases. The length of the CDR3 is 19 residues. With V trimmed by 6 bases and J by 2 bases, 14 bases remained unmatched.

This clonotype was recorded at least ten times. This rearrangement joins TRBV20-1 to TRBJ1-5; a weak D match, TRBD1 (5 bases). Between the trimmed V and J ends, which lost 3 bases and 3 bases, there was a span of 12 bases. CDR3 length: 14 residues. Germline V CDR1 and CDR2: DFQATT, SNEGSKA (reference sequence). This CDR3 is CSASVDSSNQPQHF. CDR3 DNA: TGCAGTGCTAGTGTCGACAGTTCCAATCAGCCCCAGCATTTT.

In nucleotides, the CDR3 is TGTGCCAGCAGTCAATGGGTCTCTTACACATACGAGCAGTACTTC. This encodes CASSQWVSYTYEQYF. J is TRBJ2-7 and V is TRBV7-9; D is unresolved. Trimming cost V 6 bases and J 4 bases, with 19 bases left between them. This CDR3 contains 15 residues. Germline V gene data show CDR1 as SEHNR and CDR2 as FQNEAQ (reference sequence).

The CDR3 DNA is TGTGCCAGCAGTTTAAGAACCCGACTAGCGGACTACAATGAGCAGTTCTTC. Encoded protein: CASSLRTRLADYNEQFF. The chain has TRBV12-3 or TRBV12-4 and TRBJ2-1; 9 bases fit TRBD2. V trimming: 2 bases; J trimming: 3 bases; junction bases outside the gene matches: 8. This CDR3 is built from 17 residues.

This clonotype was found a few times. The V and J genes are TRBV20-1 and TRBJ2-5; 7 bases fit TRBD2. CDR1 and CDR2 (germline): DFQATT, SNEGSKA (reference sequence). The CDR3 length is 14 residues. The J segment lost 3 bases and the V segment lost 5 bases, leaving 9 bases of the junction unmatched. CDR3 amino acids: CSAYRDYNKETQYF. CDR3 nucleotide sequence: TGCAGTGCTTACCGGGACTACAATAAAGAGACCCAGTACTTC.

This chain links TRBV9 with TRBJ2-5; 8 bases are a match to TRBD2. Germline V gene sequence: CDR1 SGDLS, CDR2 YYNGEE. With 4 bases clipped from V and 2 bases from J, the junction kept 7 bases outside the gene matches. There are 15 residues in the CDR3. The CDR3 region is CASSLYGGAQETQYF. CDR3 DNA: TGTGCCAGCAGCCTCTACGGGGGGGCGCAAGAGACCCAGTACTTC.

The rearrangement uses TRBV15 and TRBJ2-1; 9 positions match TRBD2. V was pared by 0 bases and J by 8 bases, with 8 bases of the junction left unmatched. Per the germline V gene, CDR1 is LNHNV and CDR2 is YYDKDF (reference sequence). CDR3 size: 16 residues. The CDR3: CATSRDLGLAPYEQFF. CDR3 nucleotides: TGTGCCACCAGCAGAGATCTTGGACTAGCGCCGTATGAGCAGTTCTTC.

CDR3 nucleotides: TGTGCCACCAGCAGATCGAAGGGACAGGGGGCGCGGGAGCAGTACTTC. Translating gives CATSRSKGQGAREQYF. V and J are TRBV15 and TRBJ2-7, with 12 bases identical to TRBD1. J gave up 7 bases and V 2 bases, and 9 bases lay outside the gene matches. CDR1 is LNHNV, CDR2 YYDKDF, per germline (reference sequence). The CDR3 has 16 amino acids.

The sample holds many counts of this clonotype. The chain couples TRBV20-1 to TRBJ2-3; D unclear. Trimming left V 0 bases short and J 2 bases short, with 12 bases between. The CDR3 has 15 amino acids. In germline, CDR1 is DFQATT, CDR2 SNEGSKA (reference sequence). In DNA, the CDR3 is TGCAGTGCTAGAGAGCCCGGGCCCACCACAGATACGCAGTATTTT. This gives the protein CSAREPGPTTDTQYF.

This chain uses TRBV6-4 with TRBJ2-3; D not resolved. The CDR3 covers 14 residues. Trimming took 6 bases from V and 1 from J, leaving 11 bases between them. Germline V lookup: CDR1 MRHNA, CDR2 SNTAGT. CDR3 DNA sequence: TGTGCCAGCAGCGGCCGGCAAGGCACAGATACGCAGTATTTT. Its translation: CASSGRQGTDTQYF.

The chain joins TRBV15 to TRBJ1-1, with TRBD1 matching 7 bases. Losses at the gene ends were 2 bases for V and 5 bases for J; bases not matched to a gene: 5. The germline gives CDR1 LNHNV, CDR2 YYDKDF (reference sequence). The CDR3 has 14 amino acids. The CDR3 nucleotides are TGTGCCACCAGCAGATCAGGGGGTAGGACTGAAGCTTTCTTT. This sequence encodes CATSRSGGRTEAFF.